This T cell receptor beta chain was identified in a study of Graves' ophthalmopathy and Graves' hyperthyroidism. Researchers took RNA transcripts and amplified TCR beta CDR3 regions from them. Second-round multiplex PCR followed a first-round RT-PCR using HTBI primers. TCRdb fed the multiplex PCR reads into MiXCR, producing one record per CDR3 protein. Among 340,000 or so distinct CDR3 sequences listed, 17% were seen once. Study observations and caveats: A model of 13 signatures distinguished ophthalmopathy from stable hyperthyroidism at around 90% sensitivity and approximately 77% specificity.

This clonotype was observed at least ten times. Its antigen is unidentified. Each donor who had ophthalmopathy showed moderate-to-severe activity, a CAS of ≥3, a NOSPECS of ≥4, and a duration under 3 months. This CDR3 region has 13 residues. The V end lost 3 bases, the J end lost 8 bases, and 13 bases lay between the germline ends. The germline CDR1 and CDR2 sequences are MNHEY and SMNVEV (reference sequence). The chain recombines TRBV27 with TRBJ1-2, with D maybe TRBD1 (5 bases). The TCR sequence derives from an adult man with Graves' ophthalmopathy. Sequenced material: peripheral blood. CDR3: CASSFKSGTGYTF. As DNA, the CDR3 is TGTGCCAGCAGTTTTAAGTCCGGGACCGGCTACACCTTC.